Shown below are 28 T cell receptor beta chains from a single sample sequenced in a study of T cell responses to AZD1222 COVID-19 vaccine. Some clones are missing from TCRdb's copy, which holds only in-frame ones; the method was immunoSEQ multiplex PCR. Of 110,000 to 150,000 clones in the sample, 85% to 95% were seen once. The input for sequencing was peripheral blood, taken on day 0 of AZD1222 vaccination. The receptors come from an adult in good health.

CDR3 sequence reads: CASSEDRTGSYEQYF. The DNA of the CDR3 is TGTGCCAGCAGTGAAGACAGGACAGGTTCCTACGAGCAGTACTTC. V and J are TRBV6-1 and TRBJ2-7, with 7 bases that match TRBD1. Losses at the gene ends were 1 base for V and 1 base for J; bases not matched to a gene: 4. Germline lookup yields CDR1 MNHNS and CDR2 SASEGT. This CDR3 is built from 15 residues.

This chain uses TRBV4-2 with TRBJ2-3; a possible D gene is TRBD1 (5 bases). Germline V lookup: CDR1 LGHNA, CDR2 YNFKEQ. The CDR3 runs 16 residues. Trimming shortened V by 0 bases and J by 0 bases, and 10 bases separated the two germline ends. The CDR3 protein is CASSQEWQGSTDTQYF. CDR3 coding DNA: TGTGCCAGCAGCCAAGAGTGGCAGGGAAGCACAGATACGCAGTATTTT.

The gene calls are TRBV12-3 or TRBV12-4 and TRBJ2-3; D gene uncertain. Trimming pared 6 bases from V and 2 bases from J, leaving 9 bases between. The CDR3 consists of 13 residues. The CDR3: CASSREITDTQYF. The DNA of the CDR3 is TGTGCCAGCAGCAGAGAAATCACAGATACGCAGTATTTT.

This clone has just one count. The chain couples TRBV28 to TRBJ2-7; D is ambiguous. Trimming left V 4 bases short and J 6 bases short, with 7 bases between. Germline CDR1 reads MDHEN; CDR2 reads SYDVKM. The CDR3 loop spans 11 amino acids. CDR3 sequence (DNA): TGTGCCAGCAGTTGGTTAGGCGAGCAGTACTTC. Translation gives CASSWLGEQYF.

This clone was observed a single time. This chain joins TRBV6-5 and TRBJ1-5; D is unclear. Germline CDR1 is MNHEY and CDR2 is SVGAGI. V dropped 6 bases and J dropped 0 bases, with 3 bases sitting between them. The CDR3 runs to 12 residues. Here the CDR3 reads CASRNSNQPQHF. CDR3 nucleotide sequence: TGTGCCAGCAGGAATAGCAATCAGCCCCAGCATTTT.

The CDR3, as DNA: TGTGCCAGCAGCTTGCGGCGGGACAGGGCCAAGAGGGGGGCCAACGTCCTGACTTTC. Amino acid sequence: CASSLRRDRAKRGANVLTF. This chain joins TRBV5-6 and TRBJ2-6; 9 nucleotides line up with TRBD1. Germline V gives CDR1 SGHDT, CDR2 YYEEEE. With V trimmed by 1 base and J by 4 bases, 12 bases remained unmatched. The CDR3 totals 19 residues.

The genes are TRBV7-9 and TRBJ2-7, with no clear D. V was trimmed by 5 bases and J by 2 bases, leaving 13 bases between them. Germline lookup yields CDR1 SEHNR and CDR2 FQNEAQ (reference sequence). The CDR3 is 14 amino acids. The DNA of the CDR3 is TGTGCCAGCAGCGACCAACTACCCGCCTACGAGCAGTACTTC. Amino acids: CASSDQLPAYEQYF.

The chain uses TRBV9 and TRBJ2-7; 7 bases align to TRBD1. V lost 3 bases and J lost 6; bases outside the gene matches: 6. The CDR3 consists of 13 residues. The germline V gene encodes CDR1 SGDLS and CDR2 YYNGEE. CDR3 amino acids: CASSALTGSEQYF. The CDR3 DNA reads TGTGCCAGCAGCGCCCTGACAGGGAGCGAGCAGTACTTC.

CDR3 region: CAPDPGQGFVGQPQHF. The CDR3 bases are TGTGCCCCAGACCCGGGACAGGGGTTTGTCGGTCAGCCCCAGCATTTT. This rearrangement joins TRBV3-1 (or the pseudogene TRBV3-2) to TRBJ1-5, with TRBD1 identical over 10 bases. Germline lookup yields CDR1 LGHDT and CDR2 YNNKEL (reference sequence). The J segment lost 6 bases and the V segment lost 11 bases, leaving 16 bases of the junction unmatched. The CDR3 loop spans 16 amino acids.

This chain joins TRBV7-8 and TRBJ2-3; D possibly corresponds to TRBD2 (5 bases). V dropped 10 bases and J dropped 11 bases, with 22 bases sitting between them. The CDR3 has 13 amino acids. Germline values: CDR1 SGHVS, CDR2 FQNEAQ. CDR3 amino acids: CATAPPPAREQYF. CDR3 DNA sequence: TGTGCCACCGCTCCCCCCCCTGCTCGGGAGCAGTATTTT.

This chain joins TRBV7-8 and TRBJ1-6; 7 bases line up with TRBD1. There are 17 residues in the CDR3. The trim removed 3 bases at V and 6 bases at J, leaving 11 bases unmatched. CDR1 is SGHVS, CDR2 FQNEAQ, per germline. The CDR3 reads CASSLDPLTGLNSPLHF. The CDR3 DNA reads TGTGCCAGCAGCTTGGACCCATTGACAGGGCTTAATTCACCCCTCCACTTT.

The J gene is TRBJ1-5, the V gene TRBV7-9; a possible D gene is TRBD1 (6 bases). Trimming shortened V by 4 bases and J by 4 bases, and 14 bases separated the two germline ends. The V gene's germline CDR1 is SEHNR and CDR2 FQNEAQ (reference sequence). The CDR3 is 15 amino acids. The CDR3 spells CASSSHRVGNQPQHF. CDR3 in DNA: TGTGCCAGCAGCTCGCACAGGGTGGGGAATCAGCCCCAGCATTTT.

The rearrangement joins TRBV5-4 to TRBJ2-1, with 9 nucleotides matching TRBD2. Germline V gene lookup returns CDR1 SGHNT and CDR2 YYREEE (reference sequence). The junction had 4 bases not matched to a gene; V was cut back by 4 bases and J by 2 bases. The CDR3 runs 15 residues. The CDR3 protein is CASSAGTSTYNEQFF. The CDR3 DNA sequence: TGTGCCAGCAGCGCCGGGACTAGCACCTACAATGAGCAGTTCTTC.

The chain joins TRBV4-2 to TRBJ1-2, with TRBD1 matching over 9 bases. The germline CDR1 and CDR2 sequences are LGHNA and YNFKEQ. The V segment lost 1 base and the J segment 8 bases; nucleotides outside the gene matches: 8. This CDR3 comprises 15 residues. CDR3 sequence (DNA): TGTGCCAGCAGCCAAGTAGCGGACAGGGGTGAAGGCTACACCTTC. Translation gives CASSQVADRGEGYTF.

CDR3 bases: TGTGCCAGCAGCCGGTCCCGAGGGGGAGGCTACACCTTC. This translates into CASSRSRGGGYTF. The V gene is TRBV27, the J gene TRBJ1-2, with D possibly TRBD1 on 6 matching bases. The CDR3 is made up of 13 amino acids. Trimming removed 6 bases at V and 8 bases at J, with 16 bases between. Germline V gene data show CDR1 as MNHEY and CDR2 as SMNVEV (reference sequence).

Written as DNA, the CDR3 is TGCGCCAGCAGCGGAACGACAGGGCCTCAAGAGACCCAGTACTTC. Protein sequence: CASSGTTGPQETQYF. The chain has TRBV5-1 and TRBJ2-5, with TRBD1 identical over 7 bases. The CDR3 has 15 residues. The J segment lost 2 bases and the V segment lost 4 bases, leaving 8 bases of the junction unmatched. The germline V gene has CDR1 SGHRS and CDR2 YFSETQ.

The chain combines TRBV3-1 (or the pseudogene TRBV3-2) with TRBJ1-4, with D perhaps TRBD1 (5 bases). The V gene lost 6 bases and the J gene lost 7 bases, with 12 bases spanning the gap. CDR1 is LGHDT and CDR2 is YNNKEL in the germline V gene (reference sequence). The CDR3 runs 13 residues. The chain's CDR3 is CASSSGGVEKLFF. CDR3 nucleotides: TGTGCCAGCAGTTCGGGGGGGGTTGAAAAACTGTTTTTT.

The chain recombines TRBV6-5 with TRBJ1-2; 8 positions match TRBD1. V was pared by 6 bases and J by 7 bases, with 4 bases of the junction left unmatched. Germline V gene sequence: CDR1 MNHEY, CDR2 SVGAGI. The CDR3 spans 12 residues. CDR3 sequence: CASSYQGAGYTF. The CDR3 coding sequence is TGTGCCAGCAGCTACCAGGGGGCTGGCTACACCTTC.

The gene calls are TRBV7-3 and TRBJ2-1; 9 positions match TRBD1. V trimming: 7 bases; J trimming: 8 bases; junction bases outside the gene matches: 12. Germline V gene data show CDR1 as SGHTA and CDR2 as FQGTGA. This CDR3 is built from 15 residues. CDR3 nucleotide sequence: TGTGCCAGCACCCCAGGGGGGACAGGGAACGATGAGCAGTTCTTC. Translating it yields CASTPGGTGNDEQFF.

The rearrangement joins TRBV29-1 to TRBJ2-2; no clear D gene. V lost 7 bases and J lost 5, with 14 bases in between. Germline lookup yields CDR1 SQVTM and CDR2 ANQGSEA. The CDR3 is 13 residues long. The CDR3, as DNA: TGCAGCGCCAGCGCCGGCGGTACCGGGGAGCTGTTTTTT. It yields the protein CSASAGGTGELFF.

V is TRBV30 and J is TRBJ2-3, with a tentative D call TRBD2 (6 bases). Trimming took off 0 bases at V and 4 bases at J, with 8 bases between the two ends. The CDR3 is made up of 13 amino acids. Germline CDR1 GTSNPN, CDR2 SVGIG (reference sequence). CDR3: CAWSVGGSDTQYF. The CDR3 nucleotides are TGTGCCTGGAGTGTCGGGGGTTCAGATACGCAGTATTTT.

The chain has TRBV4-1 and TRBJ2-7, with TRBD1 matching over 9 bases. The ends lost 0 bases at V and 0 bases at J; junction bases unmatched: 0. Germline V gene sequence: CDR1 MGHRA, CDR2 YSYEKL. The CDR3 is 15 amino acids. CDR3 sequence: CASSQEDRGSYEQYF. In DNA, the CDR3 is TGCGCCAGCAGCCAAGAGGACAGGGGCTCCTACGAGCAGTACTTC.

The rearrangement joins TRBV7-2 to TRBJ2-2; a possible D gene is TRBD1 (5 bases). The CDR3 spans 13 residues. Germline V gene data show CDR1 as SGHTA and CDR2 as FQGNSA. Trimming shortened V by 2 bases and J by 7 bases, and 8 bases separated the two germline ends. As DNA, the CDR3 is TGTGCCAGCAGCTTACGACAGAACGGGGAGCTGTTTTTT. Translation: CASSLRQNGELFF.

This chain joins TRBV7-2 and TRBJ2-4; TRBD1 is a possible D gene (6 bases). The germline CDR1 and CDR2 sequences are SGHTA and FQGNSA. The CDR3 consists of 16 residues. Trimming pared 4 bases from V and 3 bases from J, leaving 16 bases between. The CDR3 coding sequence is TGTGCCAGCAGCTCATCCGGGCAGGGGTACAAAAACATTCAGTACTTC. It yields the protein CASSSSGQGYKNIQYF.

CDR3 residues: CASATGPNQPQHF. CDR3 nucleotide sequence: TGCGCCAGCGCTACGGGTCCCAATCAGCCCCAGCATTTT. The V and J genes are TRBV5-1 and TRBJ1-5, with D unclear. Germline V gene sequence: CDR1 SGHRS, CDR2 YFSETQ. The CDR3 totals 13 residues. The germline V and J ends were trimmed by 7 bases and 3 bases, with 11 bases remaining between them.

V is TRBV5-1 and J is TRBJ1-2; D ambiguous. V was clipped by 0 bases and J by 8 bases, with 8 bases between them. Germline assignment: CDR1 SGHRS and CDR2 YFSETQ. The CDR3 extends over 12 amino acids. CDR3 nucleotides: TGCGCCAGCAGCTTGGGAGTAGACGGCTACACCTTC. Residues: CASSLGVDGYTF.

The chain has TRBV5-1 and TRBJ1-5, with 7 positions matching TRBD1. CDR3 size: 14 residues. Germline V lookup: CDR1 SGHRS, CDR2 YFSETQ. V dropped 4 bases and J dropped 4; count of bases not matched to a gene: 5. The CDR3 DNA reads TGCGCCAGCAGCACCGGGACAGAGAATCAGCCCCAGCATTTT. This translates into CASSTGTENQPQHF.

This clone was observed a single time. The chain couples TRBV12-3 or TRBV12-4 to TRBJ1-1; no definite D call. Trimming left V 5 bases short and J 1 base short, with 5 bases between. The CDR3 extends over 12 amino acids. For the CDR3, the DNA is TGTGCCAGCAGTCAATGGAACACTGAAGCTTTCTTT. This encodes CASSQWNTEAFF.